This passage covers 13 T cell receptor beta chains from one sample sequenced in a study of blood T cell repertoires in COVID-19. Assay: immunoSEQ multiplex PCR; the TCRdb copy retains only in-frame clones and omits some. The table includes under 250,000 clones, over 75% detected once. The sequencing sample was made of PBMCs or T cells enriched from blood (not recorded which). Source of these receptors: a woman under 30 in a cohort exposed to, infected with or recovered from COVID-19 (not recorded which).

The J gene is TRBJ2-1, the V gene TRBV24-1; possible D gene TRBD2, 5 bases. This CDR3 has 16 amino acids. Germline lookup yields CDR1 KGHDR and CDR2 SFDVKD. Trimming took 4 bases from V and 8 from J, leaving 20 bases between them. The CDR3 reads CATSDQSSEIWYEQFF. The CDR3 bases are TGTGCCACCAGTGACCAAAGTAGCGAAATATGGTATGAGCAGTTCTTC.

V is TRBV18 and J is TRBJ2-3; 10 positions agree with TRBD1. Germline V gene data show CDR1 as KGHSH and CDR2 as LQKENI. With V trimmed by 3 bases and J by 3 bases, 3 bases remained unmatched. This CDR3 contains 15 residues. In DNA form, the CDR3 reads TGTGCCAGCTCACCGGGACAGGGGTTTACAGATACGCAGTATTTT. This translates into CASSPGQGFTDTQYF.

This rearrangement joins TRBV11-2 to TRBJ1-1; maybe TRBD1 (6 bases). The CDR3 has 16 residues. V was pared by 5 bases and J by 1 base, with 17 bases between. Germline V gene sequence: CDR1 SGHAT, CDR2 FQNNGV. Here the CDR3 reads CASSRRGGAGNTEAFF. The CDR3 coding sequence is TGTGCCAGCAGCCGGAGGGGGGGAGCGGGGAACACTGAAGCTTTCTTT.

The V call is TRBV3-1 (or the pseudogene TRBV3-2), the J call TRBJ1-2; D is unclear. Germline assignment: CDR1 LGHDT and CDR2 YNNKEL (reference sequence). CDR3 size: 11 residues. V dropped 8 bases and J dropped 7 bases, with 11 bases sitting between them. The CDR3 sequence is CASGLGVGYTF. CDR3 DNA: TGTGCCAGCGGTCTCGGGGTTGGCTACACCTTC.

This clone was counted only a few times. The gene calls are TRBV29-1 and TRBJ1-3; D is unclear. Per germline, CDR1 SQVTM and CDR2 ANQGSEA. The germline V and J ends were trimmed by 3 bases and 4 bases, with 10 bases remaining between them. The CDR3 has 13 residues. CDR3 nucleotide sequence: TGCAGCGTTGATTCGGGGTCAGGAAACACCATATATTTT. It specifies CSVDSGSGNTIYF.

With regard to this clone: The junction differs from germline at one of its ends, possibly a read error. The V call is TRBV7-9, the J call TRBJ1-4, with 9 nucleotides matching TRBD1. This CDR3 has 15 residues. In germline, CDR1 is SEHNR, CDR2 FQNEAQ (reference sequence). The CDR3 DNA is TGTGCCAGCAGCCTAGCTCCGGGACAGGGCGGGGAACTGTTTTTT. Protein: CASSLAPGQGGELFF.

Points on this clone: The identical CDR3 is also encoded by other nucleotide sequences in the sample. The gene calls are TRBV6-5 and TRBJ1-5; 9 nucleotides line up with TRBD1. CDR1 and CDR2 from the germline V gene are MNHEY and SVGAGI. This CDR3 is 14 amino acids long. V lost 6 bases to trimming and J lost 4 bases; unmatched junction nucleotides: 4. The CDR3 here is CASSSDRGNQPQHF. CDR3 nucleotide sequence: TGTGCCAGCAGCTCGGACAGGGGTAATCAGCCCCAGCATTTT.

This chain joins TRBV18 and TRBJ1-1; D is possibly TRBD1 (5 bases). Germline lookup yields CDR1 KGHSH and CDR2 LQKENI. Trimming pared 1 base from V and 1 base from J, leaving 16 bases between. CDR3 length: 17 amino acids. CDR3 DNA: TGTGCCAGCTCACCACGCCCAAGGGGCAGCTGGAACACTGAAGCTTTCTTT. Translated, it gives CASSPRPRGSWNTEAFF.

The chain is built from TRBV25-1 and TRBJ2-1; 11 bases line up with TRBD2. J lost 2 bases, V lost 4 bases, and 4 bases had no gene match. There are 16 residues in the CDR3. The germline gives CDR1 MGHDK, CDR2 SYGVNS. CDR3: CASSAGLAGAYNEQFF. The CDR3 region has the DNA TGTGCCAGCAGTGCAGGACTAGCGGGCGCCTACAATGAGCAGTTCTTC. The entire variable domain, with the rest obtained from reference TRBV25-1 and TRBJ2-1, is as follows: EADIYQTPRYLVIGTGKKITLECSQTMGHDKMYWYQQDPGMELHLIHYSYGVNSTEKGDLSSESTVSRIRTEHFPLTLESARPSHTSQYLCASSAGLAGAYNEQFFGPGTRLTVL.

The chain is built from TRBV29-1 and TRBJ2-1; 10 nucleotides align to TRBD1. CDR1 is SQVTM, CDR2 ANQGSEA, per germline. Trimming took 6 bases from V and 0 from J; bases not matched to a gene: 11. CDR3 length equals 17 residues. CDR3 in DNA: TGCAGCGTGATCGGGACAGGGGCCTCGCTCTCCTACAATGAGCAGTTCTTC. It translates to CSVIGTGASLSYNEQFF.

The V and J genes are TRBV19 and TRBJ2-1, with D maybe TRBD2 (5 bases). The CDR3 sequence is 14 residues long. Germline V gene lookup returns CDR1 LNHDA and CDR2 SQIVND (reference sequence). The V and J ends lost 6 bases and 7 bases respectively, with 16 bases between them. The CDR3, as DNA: TGTGCCAGTAGCCATCGGGGAGATATAAATGAGCAGTTCTTC. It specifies CASSHRGDINEQFF.

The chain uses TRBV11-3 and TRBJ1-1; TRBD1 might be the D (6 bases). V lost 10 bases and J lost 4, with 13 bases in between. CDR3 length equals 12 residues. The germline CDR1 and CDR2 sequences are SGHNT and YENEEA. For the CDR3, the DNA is TGTGCCATCGGGGGGGCCACCACTGAAGCTTTCTTT. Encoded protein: CAIGGATTEAFF.

In nucleotides, the CDR3 is TGTGCCAGCAGCAATCAGGGAGGCGATGAGCAGTTCTTC. Its protein product is CASSNQGGDEQFF. The rearrangement links TRBV5-6 to TRBJ2-1; perhaps TRBD2 as D (6 bases). V dropped 4 bases and J dropped 8 bases, with 13 bases sitting between them. The CDR3 extends over 13 amino acids. CDR1 and CDR2 from the germline V gene are SGHDT and YYEEEE.